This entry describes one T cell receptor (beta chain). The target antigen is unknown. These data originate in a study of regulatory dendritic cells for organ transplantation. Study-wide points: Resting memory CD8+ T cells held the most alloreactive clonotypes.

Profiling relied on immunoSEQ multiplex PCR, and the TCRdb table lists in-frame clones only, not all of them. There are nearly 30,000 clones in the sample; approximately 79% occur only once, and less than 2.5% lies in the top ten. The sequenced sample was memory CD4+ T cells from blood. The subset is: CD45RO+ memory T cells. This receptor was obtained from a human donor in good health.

In nucleotides, the CDR3 is TGTGCCACCAGCAGATCCAGGGGGCTCTGGCGAGAGACCCAGTACTTC. Its translation is CATSRSRGLWRETQYF. The V gene is TRBV15, the J gene TRBJ2-5; 8 bases match TRBD1. Germline CDR1 is LNHNV and CDR2 is YYDKDF (reference sequence). V shed 2 bases and J 4 bases; nucleotides not matched to a gene: 9. There are 16 residues in the CDR3.